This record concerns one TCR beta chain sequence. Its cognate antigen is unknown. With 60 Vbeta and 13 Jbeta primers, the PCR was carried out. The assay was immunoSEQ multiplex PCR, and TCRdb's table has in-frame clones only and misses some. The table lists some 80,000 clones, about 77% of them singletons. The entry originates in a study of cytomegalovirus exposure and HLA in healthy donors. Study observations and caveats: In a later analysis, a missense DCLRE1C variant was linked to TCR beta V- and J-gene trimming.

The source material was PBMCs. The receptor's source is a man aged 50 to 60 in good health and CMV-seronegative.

In nucleotides, the CDR3 is TGTGCCAGCAGCGTAAAGCAGGATGGTGGAAACACCATATATTTT. Its translation: CASSVKQDGGNTIYF. The chain links TRBV9 to TRBJ1-3; no firm D call. Trimming removed 1 base at V and 3 bases at J, with 11 bases between. The CDR3 consists of 15 residues. Germline V gives CDR1 SGDLS, CDR2 YYNGEE.